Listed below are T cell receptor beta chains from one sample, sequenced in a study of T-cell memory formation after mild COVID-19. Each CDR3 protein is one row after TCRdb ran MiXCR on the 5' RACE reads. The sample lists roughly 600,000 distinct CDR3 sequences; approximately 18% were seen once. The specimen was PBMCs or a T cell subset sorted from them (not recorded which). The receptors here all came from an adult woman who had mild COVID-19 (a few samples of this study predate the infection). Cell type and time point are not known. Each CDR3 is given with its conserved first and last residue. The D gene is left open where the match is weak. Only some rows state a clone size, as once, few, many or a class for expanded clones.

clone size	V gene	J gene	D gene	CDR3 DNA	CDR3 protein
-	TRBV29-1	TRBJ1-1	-	TGCAGCGTTGCCCAGCAGAAAATTTGGGCCACTGAAGCTTTCTTT	CSVAQQKIWATEAFF
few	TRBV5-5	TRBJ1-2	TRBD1	TGTGCCAGCAGCTCTCCGACAGGGCAAAATGGTGGCTACACCTTC	CASSSPTGQNGGYTF
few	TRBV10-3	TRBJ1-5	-	TGTGCCATCAGTAAAGAGGCTAGTCAGCCCCAGCATTTT	CAISKEASQPQHF
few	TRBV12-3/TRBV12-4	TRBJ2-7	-	TGTGCCAGCAGGTCGAATCGGGACGAGCAGTACTTC	CASRSNRDEQYF
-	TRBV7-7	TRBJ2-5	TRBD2	TGTGCTAGCGCCTCCTTTACCGGGACTAGAGAGACCCAGTACTTC	CASASFTGTRETQYF
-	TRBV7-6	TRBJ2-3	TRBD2	TGTGCCAGCAGCTCTAACCCTAAACTAGCGGGATCTAGCACAGATACGCAGTATTTT	CASSSNPKLAGSSTDTQYF
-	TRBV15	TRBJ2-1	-	TGTGCCACCAGCAGAGACACGCCGGACAGATACAATGAGCAGTTCTTC	CATSRDTPDRYNEQFF
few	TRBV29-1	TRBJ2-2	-	TGCAGCGTTCGCAGCGAGAACACCGGGGAGCTGTTTTTT	CSVRSENTGELFF
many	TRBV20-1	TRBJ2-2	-	TGCAGTGCCGCCCGGGACATCGGGGAGCTGTTTTTT	CSAARDIGELFF
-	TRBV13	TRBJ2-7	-	TGTGCCAGCAGCTTACGGTCGCAGGGTTTCCCCTACGAGCAGTACTTC	CASSLRSQGFPYEQYF
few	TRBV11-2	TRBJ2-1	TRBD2	TGTGCCAGCAGCAGTGGACTAGCAGGTCAGTTCTTC	CASSSGLAGQFF
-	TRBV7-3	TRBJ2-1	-	TGTGCCAGCAGCTTAAGTCTGGGGCATGAGCAGTTCTTC	CASSLSLGHEQFF
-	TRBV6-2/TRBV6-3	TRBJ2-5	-	TGTGCCAGCAGTTACGCAGGAGAGACCCAGTACTTC	CASSYAGETQYF
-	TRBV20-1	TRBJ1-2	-	TGCAGTGCTAGGGGCAACACGGGGAGTGGCTACACCTTC	CSARGNTGSGYTF
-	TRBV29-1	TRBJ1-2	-	TGCAGCGTTGCTGGCAGTGGCAACTATGGCTACACCTTC	CSVAGSGNYGYTF
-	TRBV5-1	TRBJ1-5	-	TGCGCCAGCAGCTTGCCGGGGGTCAATCAGCCCCAGCATTTT	CASSLPGVNQPQHF
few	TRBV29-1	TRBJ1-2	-	TGCAGCGTTGCTGGCTACACCTTC	CSVAGYTF
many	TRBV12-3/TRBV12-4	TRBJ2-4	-	TGTGCCAGCAGTTTCGAGGGTAACATTCAGTACTTC	CASSFEGNIQYF
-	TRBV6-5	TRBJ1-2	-	TGTGCCAGCAGTCCCGGGCCATCCACCGGCTATGGCTACACCTTC	CASSPGPSTGYGYTF
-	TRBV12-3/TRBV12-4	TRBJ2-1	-	TGTGCCAGCACCCTTGGGAGCTCCTACAATGAGCAGTTCTTC	CASTLGSSYNEQFF
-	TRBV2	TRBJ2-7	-	TGTGCCAGCAGTGCCGGCGGTTACTACGAGCAGTACTTC	CASSAGGYYEQYF
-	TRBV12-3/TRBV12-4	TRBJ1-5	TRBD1	TGTGCCAGCAGTTTCCGCGGACAGGGGCAGAGCAATCAGCCCCAGCATTTT	CASSFRGQGQSNQPQHF